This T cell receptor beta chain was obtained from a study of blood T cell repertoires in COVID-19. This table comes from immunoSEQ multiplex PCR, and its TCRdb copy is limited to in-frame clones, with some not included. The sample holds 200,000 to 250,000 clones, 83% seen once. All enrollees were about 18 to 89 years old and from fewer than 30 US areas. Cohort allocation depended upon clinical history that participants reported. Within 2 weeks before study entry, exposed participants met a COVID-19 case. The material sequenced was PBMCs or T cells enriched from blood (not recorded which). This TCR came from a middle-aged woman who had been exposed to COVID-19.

The CDR3 DNA reads TGTGCCAGCAGCCAAGCCGTCCACAGCCAAGAGACCCAGTACTTC. This codes for CASSQAVHSQETQYF. The V and J genes are TRBV3-1 (or the pseudogene TRBV3-2) and TRBJ2-5; D gene ambiguous. The germline V gene encodes CDR1 LGHDT and CDR2 YNNKEL (reference sequence). The CDR3 contains 15 residues. The ends were cut back, 1 base at V and 1 base at J, with 10 bases in the middle.